This TCR beta chain emerged from a study of type 1 and type 2 diabetes patients. Study in general: The cohort mixed type 1 diabetes, type 2 diabetes and nondiabetic donors.

This CDR3 is built from 15 residues. Germline V lookup: CDR1 LGHNT, CDR2 FRNRAP. This clonotype was recorded a few times. PCR was run on genomic DNA. A primer set of 30 forward and 13 reverse primers amplified the CDR3. Each CDR3 protein is one row after TCRdb ran MiXCR on the multiplex PCR reads. Of about 270,000 distinct CDR3 sequences listed, roughly 48% are singletons. The rearrangement joins TRBV12-5 to TRBJ2-3; 10 bases are a match to TRBD2. The source material was peripheral blood mononuclear cells (PBMCs). This clonotype originated in a man aged 18 to 30 with type 2 diabetes. This CDR3 reads CASSVIAGGTDTQYF. In DNA form, the CDR3 reads TGTGCCAGCTCCGTGATAGCGGGAGGTACAGATACGCAGTATTTT.